The source of this T cell receptor beta chain is a study of sequential checkpoint blockade in melanoma (dated by TCRdb to the late 2010s). General notes on the study: Patients were randomized 1:1 to first-line nivolumab followed by ipilimumab (arm A) or ipilimumab followed by nivolumab (arm B). The same lesion was the source of roughly 81% of the matched pre- and post-treatment tumor biopsy pairs. TCRbeta immunosequencing was performed on DNA from more than 75 pretreatment melanoma tumor samples. For twenty-two patients, matched tumor biopsies were obtained before treatment and at week 13, following single-agent nivolumab (arm A) or ipilimumab (arm B). Maintenance nivolumab came after each of the two trial sequences.

Concerning this clone itself: It has no known antigen specificity. No base quality values were provided; no much bigger clone lies one nucleotide off.

There are 17 amino acids in the CDR3, from cysteine to phenylalanine inclusive. CDR3 DNA only is kept here, 51 bases in frame from base 1. The germline V gene yields KGHSH for CDR1 and LQKENI for CDR2. Trimming removed 6 bases from V and 0 bases from J, leaving 17 bases between the germline ends. TCRbeta CDR3 regions were immunosequenced from genomic DNA with the immunoSEQ Assay. Before high-throughput sequencing, the genomic DNA was amplified using bias-controlled multiplex PCR. Per the source publication's procedure: To quantify the absolute abundance of each unique TCRbeta CDR3 region, the sequences were collapsed and filtered. Clonality was defined as 1 minus Pielou's evenness and was calculated using productive rearrangements only. Tumor T-cell fraction was computed by normalizing TCRbeta template counts to usable DNA, estimated from several housekeeping genes. Clones with significantly greater frequencies in on-treatment versus baseline samples were identified using a previously published method. Here the immuneACCESS table is served through TCRdb, limited to in-frame sequences with V and J called. Missing clones are a known gap in these copies; in checked studies unresolved V genes cover under half, and the rest lacks a known reason. The D gene and trimming were derived from the DNA, and the V and J assignments and clone size from that table. This sample is represented by about 5,500 clones; around 39% of them were singletons. Of the sample, roughly 8.7% falls within the top ten clones.

According to the study, the label for this sample's treatment or condition signals: randomized to nivolumab then ipilimumab (arm A) or the reverse (arm B). No trial patient had received prior DNA-damaging chemotherapy. Samples were obtained from patients with melanoma enrolled in CheckMate 064, a randomized, open-label phase II trial of sequential checkpoint blockade. Tumor TCR sequencing used genomic DNA from formalin-fixed paraffin-embedded (FFPE) tissue samples. What the authors observed across the whole study: Small sample sizes and reduced statistical power limited the analyses of tumor T-cell fraction within each arm. Tumor T-cell fraction and clonality were correlated with PD-L1 staining and CD8+ T-cell counts, but not with mutational load. The response-prediction model combining TCR metrics and mutation burden needs validation in larger, independent patient cohorts. Achieving clinical benefit was about 30 times more likely for patients whose tumor T-cell fraction and clonality increased by week 13. In the nivolumab-first arm (arm A), an association was found between pretreatment tumor TIL clonality and response (P = .04).

The sample here was tumor tissue (inferred from file names), taken from a patient given nivolumab and ipilimumab in sequence. The source of this sequence is a human donor with melanoma. The chain joins TRBV18 to TRBJ1-4, with TRBD1 perhaps the D gene, on 6 matching bases. This receptor has the CDR3 CASSLLGQGATNEKLFF. At the DNA level, the sequence is TGTGCCAGCTCGCTCCTGGGACAAGGTGCAACTAATGAAAAACTGTTTTTT.